This TCR beta chain is from a study of T cells in Graves' hyperthyroidism and ophthalmopathy (dated by TCRdb to between 2018 and 2021). Describing the broader study: TCR V-J signatures able to tell the groups apart were searched for in a discovery cohort of 95 to 100 patients, of whom more than 40 had Graves' ophthalmopathy and about 55 had stable Graves' hyperthyroidism. The paper describes TCR Vbeta CDR3 sequencing of roughly 130 peripheral blood samples, made up of 43 ophthalmopathy patients, roughly 72 hyperthyroidism patients and roughly 17 progressor patients. After sampling, hyperthyroidism patients received methimazole starting at 30 mg daily, and ophthalmopathy patients received high-dose intravenous methylprednisolone. The approximately 100 discovery patients were divided at random into training and test sets in a 7:3 ratio. The study also compared thyroid tissue and blood T-cell repertoires from over 5 Graves' hyperthyroidism patients. An independent validation cohort of under 20 hyperthyroidism patients and about 15 patients who later progressed to ophthalmopathy tested prospective prediction of ophthalmopathy. On the study overall, not on this receptor specifically: During validation, the model predicted progression to ophthalmopathy a median of roughly 7.1 months ahead of onset, with approximately 71% sensitivity and roughly 72% specificity. A 13 V-J signature model separated ophthalmopathy from stable hyperthyroidism, with nearly 90% sensitivity and around 84% specificity in cross-validation and 80%/75% in testing. Blood samples also contained most of the expanded thyroid clonotypes (frequency above 0.001), which suggests that blood repertoires may reflect thyroid immune responses. No statistical method was used to set the sample size in advance, and investigators knew the group allocation.

This clonotype was counted ten times or more. The clone's antigen remains unknown. No base-level quality is on record; no much larger clone is a single base apart. V and J are trimmed by 10 bases and 0 bases, and the gene matches miss 5 bases of the junction. The CDR3 starts with the cysteine, ends with the phenylalanine, and has 14 residues. Only the CDR3 DNA stays, 42 bases, in frame from base 1. CDR1 and CDR2, per the germline V gene, are SNHLY and FYNNEI. Exclusion was applied to patients with uncontrolled infections, other autoimmune diseases, pregnancy or lactation. Diagnoses were established on the basis of clinical symptoms, serum thyroxine and TRAb, thyroid ultrasound, and orbital computed tomography. Trizol reagent was used to extract total RNA, and RNA quality was then checked on an Agilent 2100 Bioanalyzer. Amplification of TCR beta CDR3 regions was carried out from RNA transcripts. The first round of RT-PCR for the TCR CDR3 was performed with the HTBI primer set and the Qiagen OneStep RT-PCR kit. Libraries were constructed in a second round of multiplex PCR, after which size selection and purification were carried out. Sequencing of the libraries was done on an Illumina HiSeq2000 using paired-end 100 bp reads. Per the source publication's procedure: SOAPnuke was used to process the raw data, removing reads that contained adapters or uncalled bases, had a mean Phred below 15, or lacked an exact match to the constant primer or identifier. High-quality paired reads were merged using COPE v1.2.5, and each unique nucleotide sequence was defined as a clonotype. MiTCR v1.1 was used to align the clonotypes against IMGT TRBV, TRBD and TRBJ reference segments. The analysis included only V-J combinations with a frequency above 0.0001, which together covered 98% to 99.2% of the repertoires. The TCS score was defined as F50 (clonal expansion) divided by E x V (chaos), with BLOSUM62-based TCRdist calculated between CDR3 peptides within each V-J. Welch's t-statistics and random forest reduced just over 500 V-J features to around 14, which were used in a naive Bayes classifier (R e1071). The Morisita-Horn index was used to measure how similar the thyroid and blood repertoires were. The raw public data were reprocessed by TCRdb itself: fastp quality trimming at Q25, MiXCR clonotype calling, in-frame beta chains only. Each CDR3 protein appears once, grouped with its most common genes and DNA. The authors' filters were not applied to this entry. The sample table lists 450,000 to 700,000 distinct CDR3 sequences, about half of them with a count of one. The ten largest make up 15% to 20% of the sample.

Sequenced input: peripheral blood or thyroid tissue (not recorded which). The chain is assembled from TRBV2 and TRBJ2-2; TRBD1 agrees with 7 junctional bases. This receptor was taken from an adult woman with Graves' disease, either hyperthyroidism or ophthalmopathy (not recorded which). For the CDR3, the sequence is CAKGTAANTGELFF. The bases read TGTGCCAAAGGGACAGCCGCGAACACCGGGGAGCTGTTTTTT.